A single sample gave rise to the 22 T cell receptor beta chains below, sequenced in a study of T cell responses to AZD1222 COVID-19 vaccine (dated by TCRdb to the early 2020s). The method was the immunoSEQ multiplex PCR assay. TCRdb mirrors the immuneACCESS table, restricted to in-frame sequences. Some clones are absent from its copies; in checked studies, under half trace to an unresolved V gene, and the reason for the others is unknown. The sample table holds about 150,000 clones, of which under 95% were seen once. Roughly 4.7% of the sample comes from the top ten. The sample's time point label is to be understood as: baseline before first vaccination. The sequences come from peripheral blood, collected on day 0 of AZD1222 vaccination. These receptors originate from an adult in good health.

V usage is TRBV18 and J usage is TRBJ2-1, with 13 bases matching TRBD2. Trimming cost V 3 bases and J 8 bases; bases outside gene matches: 10. Germline V CDR1 and CDR2: KGHSH, LQKENI. The CDR3 is made up of 17 amino acids. For the CDR3, the DNA is TGTGCCAGCTCACCGAGGACTAGCGGGAGACGTAAGGATGAGCAGTTCTTC. Translating gives CASSPRTSGRRKDEQFF.

The chain combines TRBV28 with TRBJ1-5, with 8 bases lining up with TRBD1. This CDR3 is built from 17 residues. Trimming at V came to 6 bases and at J to 2 bases, leaving 12 bases not matched to a gene. CDR1 MDHEN and CDR2 SYDVKM come from the germline V gene. CDR3 nucleotide sequence: TGTGCCAGCAGGCCCGGGACAGGCCTTCGTGGCAATCAGCCCCAGCATTTT. Translation: CASRPGTGLRGNQPQHF.

The rearrangement uses TRBV9 and TRBJ2-1; 7 nucleotides agree with TRBD2. Germline trimming cut 0 bases from V and 4 bases from J; bases unmatched to any gene: 7. This CDR3 is built from 16 residues. Germline assignment: CDR1 SGDLS and CDR2 YYNGEE. CDR3 sequence: CASSVEGLGGYNEQFF. The DNA for the CDR3 is TGTGCCAGCAGCGTAGAGGGGCTCGGGGGGTACAATGAGCAGTTCTTC.

This clone came up a few times. The rearrangement links TRBV7-9 to TRBJ2-7; D possibly matches TRBD1 or TRBD2 (6 bases each). Germline assignment: CDR1 SEHNR and CDR2 FQNEAQ (reference sequence). This CDR3 region has 16 residues. V lost 2 bases and J lost 3, with 17 bases in between. CDR3 protein: CASSLNHAGQIYEQYF. In DNA, the CDR3 is TGTGCCAGCAGCTTAAACCACGCGGGACAAATCTACGAGCAGTACTTC.

This sequence joins TRBV7-9 and TRBJ2-6; D gene unclear. Trimming cost V 6 bases and J 0 bases, with 9 bases left between them. The CDR3 runs to 15 residues. The germline V gene encodes CDR1 SEHNR and CDR2 FQNEAQ (reference sequence). CDR3 DNA: TGTGCCAGCAGGCCCGACCCCTCTGGGGCCAACGTCCTGACTTTC. Protein: CASRPDPSGANVLTF.

CDR3 region: CASSPGSENTIYF. CDR3 in DNA: TGTGCCAGTAGTCCAGGGTCGGAAAACACCATATATTTT. The chain recombines TRBV19 with TRBJ1-3; possibly TRBD1 for D (5 bases). The V end lost 5 bases, the J end lost 6 bases, and 11 bases lay between the germline ends. There are 13 residues in the CDR3. From germline, CDR1 is LNHDA and CDR2 SQIVND (reference sequence).

This rearrangement joins TRBV28 to TRBJ1-2; 11 bases fit TRBD1. This CDR3 is built from 15 residues. The trim removed 6 bases at V and 2 bases at J, leaving 5 bases unmatched. Germline V gene data show CDR1 as MDHEN and CDR2 as SYDVKM. The CDR3 here is CASSSGTGGNYGYTF. The CDR3 DNA reads TGTGCCAGCAGCTCCGGGACAGGGGGGAACTATGGCTACACCTTC.

This clone came up once. The chain links TRBV19 to TRBJ2-5; TRBD1 matches 9 bases. Germline CDR1 reads LNHDA; CDR2 reads SQIVND (reference sequence). V lost 3 bases to trimming and J lost 1 base; unmatched junction nucleotides: 3. This CDR3 comprises 15 residues. CDR3 DNA: TGTGCCAGTAGTATTTACAGGGGGCCCCAAGAGACCCAGTACTTC. Protein product: CASSIYRGPQETQYF.

V usage is TRBV18 and J usage is TRBJ2-6, with TRBD1 matching over 8 bases. This CDR3 is 18 amino acids long. The trim removed 3 bases at V and 3 bases at J, leaving 10 bases unmatched. Germline values: CDR1 KGHSH, CDR2 LQKENI. The CDR3 loop reads CASSPGGQGIGGANVLTF. In DNA, the CDR3 is TGTGCCAGCTCACCGGGTGGACAGGGAATAGGTGGGGCCAACGTCCTGACTTTC.

This sequence joins TRBV7-9 and TRBJ2-1, with TRBD2 matching over 7 bases. CDR3 length equals 15 residues. V trimming: 2 bases; J trimming: 9 bases; junction bases outside the gene matches: 10. Germline loops: CDR1 SEHNR, CDR2 FQNEAQ (reference sequence). CDR3 loop: CASSLPERGSGEQFF. CDR3 in DNA: TGTGCCAGCAGCTTACCCGAGCGGGGCAGCGGTGAGCAGTTCTTC.

V is TRBV28 and J is TRBJ1-5, with TRBD1 identical over 9 bases. There are 14 residues in the CDR3. The J segment lost 6 bases and the V segment lost 7 bases, leaving 7 bases of the junction unmatched. The germline V gene has CDR1 MDHEN and CDR2 SYDVKM. The CDR3 DNA reads TGTGCCAGCAAGCCCGGGACAGGGTTTCAGCCCCAGCATTTT. Its protein is CASKPGTGFQPQHF. Using reference TRBV28 and TRBJ1-5 for the parts outside the CDR3, the full variable domain is DVKVTQSSRYLVKRTGEKVFLECVQDMDHENMFWYRQDPGLGLRLIYFSYDVKMKEKGDIPEGYSVSREKKERFSLILESASTNQTSMYLCASKPGTGFQPQHFGDGTRLSIL.

The J gene is TRBJ2-7, the V gene TRBV7-9; 7 bases match TRBD1. CDR1 and CDR2 (germline): SEHNR, FQNEAQ (reference sequence). After removal of 5 bases from V and 4 bases from J, the junction contained 11 bases not matched to a gene. The CDR3 length is 15 residues. The CDR3: CASSPRDSTSYEQYF. In DNA form, the CDR3 reads TGTGCCAGCAGCCCCCGGGACAGTACTTCTTACGAGCAGTACTTC.

The chain uses TRBV7-9 and TRBJ1-2, with 7 bases lining up with TRBD1. Losses at the gene ends were 5 bases for V and 1 base for J; bases not matched to a gene: 4. This CDR3 contains 14 residues. Per the germline V gene, CDR1 is SEHNR and CDR2 is FQNEAQ (reference sequence). The CDR3 bases are TGTGCCAGCAGCCTGACAGGGATTAACTATGGCTACACCTTC. Amino acid sequence: CASSLTGINYGYTF.

The rearrangement uses TRBV6-5 and TRBJ2-1; 9 bases map to TRBD2. This CDR3 comprises 14 residues. The ends lost 6 bases at V and 12 bases at J; junction bases unmatched: 12. Germline V lookup: CDR1 MNHEY, CDR2 SVGAGI. The CDR3 loop is CASSPGLASLWQFF. As DNA, the CDR3 is TGTGCCAGCAGCCCGGGACTAGCCAGTTTGTGGCAGTTCTTC.

The chain links TRBV11-3 to TRBJ2-2; perhaps TRBD2 as D (5 bases). The ends were cut back, 5 bases at V and 8 bases at J, with 9 bases in the middle. Per germline, CDR1 SGHNT and CDR2 YENEEA. The CDR3 consists of 12 residues. The CDR3 DNA is TGTGCCAGCAGCCCGAGGGCGGGGGAGCTGTTTTTT. This translates into CASSPRAGELFF. Combining the CDR3 with reference TRBV11-3 and TRBJ2-2 gives the whole variable domain EAGVVQSPRYKIIEKKQPVAFWCNPISGHNTLYWYLQNLGQGPELLIRYENEEAVDDSQLPKDRFSAERLKGVDSTLKIQPAELGDSAVYLCASSPRAGELFFGEGSRLTVL.

This chain links TRBV11-2 with TRBJ2-7, with D possibly matching TRBD1 (5 bases). The CDR3 sequence is 16 residues long. Germline CDR1 and CDR2: SGHAT and FQNNGV. V lost 2 bases, J lost 3 bases, and 17 bases lay in between. The CDR3 region has the DNA TGTGCCAGCAGCTTATTGACAGTTCTTACCGGCTACGAGCAGTACTTC. Translated: CASSLLTVLTGYEQYF.

The chain uses TRBV7-2 and TRBJ2-1; 9 positions match TRBD2. There are 16 residues in the CDR3. V dropped 6 bases and J dropped 9; count of bases not matched to a gene: 15. In germline, CDR1 is SGHTA, CDR2 FQGNSA. CDR3 sequence: CASSRHTGTSSIEQFF. CDR3 bases: TGTGCCAGCAGTCGGCATACCGGGACTAGCTCAATTGAGCAGTTCTTC.

The V gene is TRBV20-1, the J gene TRBJ2-1; D assignment may be TRBD1 or TRBD2 (5 bases each). The ends were cut back, 3 bases at V and 7 bases at J, with 16 bases in the middle. The CDR3 contains 14 residues. Per germline, CDR1 DFQATT and CDR2 SNEGSKA (reference sequence). The DNA for the CDR3 is TGCAGTGCTAGTAAGGGGAGTCCGGGGAATGAGCAGTTCTTC. Translated, it gives CSASKGSPGNEQFF.

The chain carries TRBV19 and TRBJ2-1; D possibly corresponds to TRBD2 (5 bases). The V end lost 4 bases, the J end lost 2 bases, and 6 bases lay between the germline ends. There are 13 residues in the CDR3. Germline loops: CDR1 LNHDA, CDR2 SQIVND (reference sequence). CDR3 in amino acids: CASSKLAYNEQFF. As DNA, the CDR3 is TGTGCCAGTAGTAAACTAGCCTACAATGAGCAGTTCTTC.

The rearrangement links TRBV10-3 to TRBJ1-3; 8 bases agree with TRBD1. The CDR3 has 15 amino acids. V dropped 6 bases and J dropped 8; count of bases not matched to a gene: 12. CDR1 and CDR2 (germline): ENHRY, SYGVKD. CDR3 loop: CAISTPGGEGDTIYF. For the CDR3, the DNA is TGTGCCATCAGCACCCCAGGGGGCGAAGGTGACACCATATATTTT.

V and J are TRBV28 and TRBJ1-2, with 8 bases identical to TRBD1. This CDR3 has 12 amino acids. The germline V gene has CDR1 MDHEN and CDR2 SYDVKM. The V gene end was trimmed by 4 bases and the J gene end by 5 bases; junction bases not matched to a gene: 0. CDR3 in DNA: TGTGCCAGCAGTTACAGGGGGTATGGCTACACCTTC. Translation gives CASSYRGYGYTF.

The rearrangement uses TRBV4-3 and TRBJ2-7; TRBD2 aligns across 7 bases. This CDR3 region has 17 residues. Germline loops: CDR1 LGHNA, CDR2 YSLEER. The V gene end was trimmed by 1 base and the J gene end by 0 bases; junction bases not matched to a gene: 9. CDR3: CASSQARAGESSYEQYF. The CDR3 nucleotides read TGCGCCAGCAGCCAAGCCCGGGCGGGAGAAAGCTCCTACGAGCAGTACTTC.